One and the same sample provided the 9 T cell receptor beta chains below, sequenced in a study of T cell responses to AZD1222 COVID-19 vaccine. Measured with immunoSEQ multiplex PCR; TCRdb has only the in-frame clones, and not every one. Found here are 95,000 to 150,000 clones, approximately 89% of them singletons; the top ten hold around 4.4%. The starting material was peripheral blood, obtained 28 days after the second AZD1222 dose. Receptor source: an adult who received the AZD1222 COVID-19 vaccine.

This clone appeared once. The rearrangement uses TRBV6-1 and TRBJ1-1, with D maybe TRBD1 (6 bases). The CDR3 is made up of 14 amino acids. Germline loops: CDR1 MNHNS, CDR2 SASEGT. V lost 3 bases, J lost 3 bases, and 11 bases lay in between. The CDR3 protein is CASSEQGRDTEAFF. The CDR3 DNA reads TGTGCCAGCAGTGAGCAGGGGCGGGACACTGAAGCTTTCTTT.

This chain connects TRBV29-1 to TRBJ1-1, with 7 bases lining up with TRBD1. This CDR3 is built from 14 residues. V shed 7 bases and J 2 bases; nucleotides not matched to a gene: 10. Germline lookup yields CDR1 SQVTM and CDR2 ANQGSEA. The CDR3 DNA sequence: TGCAGCGGCAAGGGGACAGCACAAAACACTGAAGCTTTCTTT. This gives the protein CSGKGTAQNTEAFF.

The gene calls are TRBV28 and TRBJ1-1; D is uncertain. This CDR3 has 12 residues. V was shortened by 4 bases and J by 6 bases, with 9 bases between the two germline ends. CDR1 is MDHEN, CDR2 SYDVKM, per germline. CDR3 protein: CASSSGSPEAFF. In DNA form, the CDR3 reads TGTGCCAGCAGTTCCGGGTCCCCTGAAGCTTTCTTT.

This chain links TRBV6-5 with TRBJ1-5, with D possibly TRBD1 on 5 matching bases. The length of the CDR3 is 14 residues. The V end was cut by 6 bases, the J end by 3 bases, with 12 bases between. Looked up from germline, CDR1 is MNHEY and CDR2 is SVGAGI. The CDR3 protein is CASSPDSPNQPQHF. The CDR3 DNA reads as TGTGCCAGCAGCCCAGACAGCCCCAATCAGCCCCAGCATTTT.

The chain recombines TRBV27 with TRBJ1-6; D is unresolved. The CDR3 sequence is 15 residues long. Between the trimmed V and J ends, which lost 3 bases and 7 bases, there was a span of 13 bases. CDR1 is MNHEY, CDR2 SMNVEV, per germline (reference sequence). CDR3 region: CASSFLHDWNSPLHF. CDR3 sequence (DNA): TGTGCCAGCAGTTTCCTCCACGATTGGAATTCACCCCTCCACTTT.

The chain couples TRBV19 to TRBJ2-3, with 10 nucleotides matching TRBD1. V shed 4 bases and J 2 bases; nucleotides not matched to a gene: 9. There are 17 residues in the CDR3. The germline gives CDR1 LNHDA, CDR2 SQIVND (reference sequence). CDR3 amino acids: CASSRDGDRGYTDTQYF. As DNA, the CDR3 is TGTGCCAGTAGTAGGGACGGGGACAGGGGATACACAGATACGCAGTATTTT.

V and J are TRBV3-1 (or the pseudogene TRBV3-2) and TRBJ1-2; possibly TRBD1 for D (5 bases). The CDR3 loop spans 14 amino acids. V lost 1 base and J 7 bases, leaving 13 bases between the germline ends. Per germline, CDR1 LGHDT and CDR2 YNNKEL (reference sequence). CDR3: CASSQVKGQGGYTF. Here the CDR3 DNA reads TGTGCCAGCAGCCAAGTCAAGGGGCAGGGTGGCTACACCTTC.

V gene TRBV10-3 combines with J gene TRBJ1-1; perhaps TRBD1 as D (6 bases). This CDR3 is 16 amino acids long. Germline lookup yields CDR1 ENHRY and CDR2 SYGVKD. The V and J ends lost 10 bases and 3 bases respectively, with 24 bases between them. CDR3 sequence (DNA): TGTGCCACATACCCCGGGACCCTACCAGGGGACACTGAAGCTTTCTTT. Its protein is CATYPGTLPGDTEAFF.

CDR3 sequence reads: CASSIGGTYTGELFF. CDR3 DNA sequence: TGTGCCAGTAGTATAGGCGGAACGTACACCGGGGAGCTGTTTTTT. The chain recombines TRBV19 with TRBJ2-2; D unresolved. V was pared by 1 base and J by 3 bases, with 9 bases between. Germline CDR1 reads LNHDA; CDR2 reads SQIVND (reference sequence). The CDR3 loop spans 15 amino acids.